Listed below are T cell receptor beta chains from one sample, sequenced in a study of memory CD4+ T cells and cytomegalovirus serostatus. Repertoires were generated with immunoSEQ multiplex PCR, while TCRdb's copy carries only in-frame clones and drops some. The sample contains around 57,000 clones, around 81% of which appear only once. The sequenced material came from memory CD4+ T cells from blood. The receptors were gathered from an adult in good health and CMV-seronegative. Some clones in this sample may be carry-over from other donors' samples. CDR3s include the opening cysteine and the closing phenylalanine or tryptophan. D genes are given only for firm matches. The listing skips clone size in some rows; elsewhere it reads once, few, many or a size class.

>once|15|NA|TRBV7-2|TRBJ1-1
TGTGCCAGCAGCTGGGGTCATGGAAGGACCACTGAAGCTTTCTTT
CASSWGHGRTTEAFF
>NA|16|TRBD1|TRBV11-2|TRBJ2-7
TGTGCCAGCAGCTTAGGCCGACAGGGTCACTCCTACGAGCAGTACTTC
CASSLGRQGHSYEQYF
>NA|14|TRBD1|TRBV5-1|TRBJ1-2
TGCGCCAGCAGCCCCGCAACAGGGGACTATGGCTACACCTTC
CASSPATGDYGYTF
>NA|16|NA|TRBV12-2|TRBJ1-4
TGTGCAAGTCGCTTCCGAGAGACAGGGAGGTTTGAAAAACTGTTTTTT
CASRFRETGRFEKLFF
>NA|15|TRBD1|TRBV7-9|TRBJ1-4
TGTGCCAGCAGCTTAGGGGCAGGGGGAGAAGAAAAACTGTTTTTT
CASSLGAGGEEKLFF
>NA|20|TRBD2|TRBV10-3|TRBJ2-3
TGTGCCATCAGTGGGTGGACTAGCGGGGACGCGTTTTCTAGCACAGATACGCAGTATTTT
CAISGWTSGDAFSSTDTQYF
>once|15|NA|TRBV19|TRBJ1-5
TGTGCCAGTAGTATAGGGGACACCTCTTATCAGCCCCAGCATTTT
CASSIGDTSYQPQHF
>NA|16|NA|TRBV18|TRBJ1-1
TGTGCCAGCTCACCAGGAACAGGGAAGGGCCCCCTTGAAGCTTTCTTT
CASSPGTGKGPLEAFF
>NA|14|TRBD1|TRBV7-2|TRBJ2-5
TGTGCCAGCAGCCATCAGGGGGTCCAAGAGACCCAGTACTTC
CASSHQGVQETQYF
>NA|16|NA|TRBV18|TRBJ2-2
TGTGCCAGCTCACCTTTCGGGTCAGGGCGGACCGGGGAGCTGTTTTTT
CASSPFGSGRTGELFF
>NA|15|NA|TRBV6-5|TRBJ2-7
TGTGCCAGCAGTTACTCGGGCGGAGATACCTACGAGCAGTACTTC
CASSYSGGDTYEQYF
>NA|13|NA|TRBV5-4|TRBJ1-5
TGTGCCAGCAGCGTAAATAGCAATCAGCCCCAGCATTTT
CASSVNSNQPQHF
>NA|17|TRBD1|TRBV7-9|TRBJ1-5
TGTGCCAGCAGCACCGGGACAGGGGGCGAGGGCAATCAGCCCCAGCATTTT
CASSTGTGGEGNQPQHF
>NA|17|NA|TRBV5-1|TRBJ2-2
TGCGCCAGCAGCCGAACAACGGGGCCCAGTTACACCGGGGAGCTGTTTTTT
CASSRTTGPSYTGELFF
>NA|14|TRBD1|TRBV14|TRBJ1-5
TGTGCCAGCAGCCCTCAGGGGGCCGGTCAGCCCCAGCATTTT
CASSPQGAGQPQHF
>once|12|NA|TRBV28|TRBJ1-3
TGTGCCAGCAGGACAGCTGGAAACACCATATATTTT
CASRTAGNTIYF
>NA|20|TRBD2|TRBV2|TRBJ2-7
TGTGCCAGCCAGAGAATTGAGAGGGGTCTAGCGGGAGGGCCTACTGGCGAGCAGTACTTC
CASQRIERGLAGGPTGEQYF
>NA|11|TRBD1|TRBV6-5|TRBJ1-2
TGTGCCAGCAACGGACAGGGGGGCTACACCTTC
CASNGQGGYTF
>NA|13|NA|TRBV6-1|TRBJ1-5
TGTGCCAGCAGGGCAGGGTTTAACCAGCCCCAGCATTTT
CASRAGFNQPQHF
>NA|13|NA|TRBV9|TRBJ1-5
TGTGCCAGCAGTCGTAATAGCAATCAGCCCCAGCATTTT
CASSRNSNQPQHF
>once|13|NA|TRBV11-2|TRBJ1-2
TGTGCCAGCAGCTTAGCGTGGACTTCTCCCTACACCTTC
CASSLAWTSPYTF
>few|14|NA|TRBV4-2|TRBJ1-5
TGTGCCAGCAGCCAGGACAGAACATATCAGCCCCAGCATTTT
CASSQDRTYQPQHF
>NA|11|NA|TRBV7-9|TRBJ1-5
TGTCCCCGGGACATCGGACAGCCCCAGCATTTT
CPRDIGQPQHF
>NA|15|NA|TRBV7-9|TRBJ2-4
TGTGCCAGCAGTCTAGAGGGATTAGCCAAAAACATTCAGTACTTC
CASSLEGLAKNIQYF
>NA|15|NA|TRBV7-2|TRBJ1-2
TGTGCCAGCCGCCGCGGGGGGGTAGACGACTATGGCTACACCTTC
CASRRGGVDDYGYTF
>NA|17|TRBD1|TRBV30|TRBJ1-5
TGTGCCTGGAGTCTGACAGGGGGCAGGGGGGCCAATCAGCCCCAGCATTTT
CAWSLTGGRGANQPQHF
>NA|15|NA|TRBV5-1|TRBJ1-4
TGCGCCAGCAGCTTGGGACAGGACCTTAATGAAAAACTGTTTTTT
CASSLGQDLNEKLFF
>NA|13|TRBD2|TRBV6-1|TRBJ2-4
TGTGCCAGCGAGCGGGAAGCCAAAAACATTCAGTACTTC
CASEREAKNIQYF
>once|11|NA|TRBV7-8|TRBJ2-5
TGTGCCAGCAGCCCACAAGAGACCCAGTACTTC
CASSPQETQYF